The next 24 T cell receptor beta chains were all read from a single sample in a study of cytomegalovirus exposure and HLA in healthy donors. The PCR contained 60 Vbeta and 13 Jbeta primers. TCRdb keeps only in-frame clones here, not all; method: immunoSEQ multiplex PCR. The data hold some 140,000 clones, with around 77% observed a single time. The sequenced material came from PBMCs. Every receptor here comes from a woman aged 55-69 years in good health and CMV-seronegative.

The CDR3 reads CASSLDRANSYEQYF. CDR3 bases: TGTGCCAGCAGCTTAGACAGGGCAAACTCCTACGAGCAGTACTTC. The V call is TRBV7-8, the J call TRBJ2-5; tentative D call: TRBD1 (6 bases). The J call may be incorrect, as the DNA end agrees better with TRBJ2-7. Germline loops: CDR1 SGHVS, CDR2 FQNEAQ. The CDR3 is 15 amino acids.

This clone was observed a few times. V gene TRBV7-3 combines with J gene TRBJ1-1; D remains ambiguous. This CDR3 is 15 amino acids long. V dropped 5 bases and J dropped 2 bases, with 15 bases sitting between them. Germline CDR1 reads SGHTA; CDR2 reads FQGTGA. The CDR3 DNA follows: TGTGCCAGCAGCCCAGAATATACAAGAAACACTGAAGCTTTCTTT. Amino acids: CASSPEYTRNTEAFF.

In this sample, this clone turned up a few times. The V call is TRBV9, the J call TRBJ2-1; D is ambiguous. This CDR3 has 18 amino acids. V was clipped by 3 bases and J by 0 bases, with 19 bases between them. Germline V lookup: CDR1 SGDLS, CDR2 YYNGEE. CDR3 protein: CASSASRVSVTSYNEQFF. The DNA of the CDR3 is TGTGCCAGCAGCGCCAGTAGAGTAAGCGTAACCTCCTACAATGAGCAGTTCTTC.

This sequence joins TRBV30 and TRBJ2-7, with 7 bases matching TRBD1. This CDR3 has 12 amino acids. In germline, CDR1 is GTSNPN, CDR2 SVGIG (reference sequence). The J segment lost 6 bases and the V segment lost 1 base, leaving 3 bases of the junction unmatched. The CDR3: CAWSETGIEQYF. The DNA for the CDR3 is TGTGCCTGGAGTGAGACAGGGATCGAGCAGTACTTC.

This chain uses TRBV7-9 with TRBJ2-7, with 8 nucleotides matching TRBD2. The germline gives CDR1 SEHNR, CDR2 FQNEAQ (reference sequence). With 5 bases clipped from V and 3 bases from J, the junction kept 6 bases outside the gene matches. This CDR3 spans 14 amino acids. The CDR3 sequence is CASSDGRAGYEQYF. As DNA, the CDR3 is TGTGCCAGCAGCGACGGGAGGGCGGGCTACGAGCAGTACTTC.

The V and J genes are TRBV19 and TRBJ2-5; 9 nucleotides align to TRBD2. Germline V gene data show CDR1 as LNHDA and CDR2 as SQIVND (reference sequence). This CDR3 spans 15 amino acids. V lost 5 bases, J lost 1 base, and 5 bases stayed unmatched. The CDR3 region is CASSPRGLAQETQYF. CDR3 sequence (DNA): TGTGCCAGTAGTCCTAGGGGACTAGCCCAAGAGACCCAGTACTTC.

This chain joins TRBV9 and TRBJ2-3; no clear D. Germline V gene lookup returns CDR1 SGDLS and CDR2 YYNGEE. V lost 2 bases and J lost 5, with 3 bases in between. The CDR3 totals 11 residues. CDR3 residues: CASSVGDTQYF. Written as DNA, the CDR3 is TGTGCCAGCAGCGTCGGAGATACGCAGTATTTT. Variable domain in full (rest from reference TRBV9 and TRBJ2-3): DSGVTQTPKHLITATGQRVTLRCSPRSGDLSVYWYQQSLDQGLQFLIQYYNGEERAKGNILERFSAQQFPDLHSELNLSSLELGDSALYFCASSVGDTQYFGPGTRLTVL.

This clone appeared once. The V gene is TRBV9, the J gene TRBJ2-5, with 9 bases aligning to TRBD1. Trimming removed 2 bases from V and 2 bases from J; junction bases left unmatched: 4. This CDR3 has 15 amino acids. Germline V gene data show CDR1 as SGDLS and CDR2 as YYNGEE. CDR3 protein: CASSVGTGRQETQYF. The CDR3 region has the DNA TGTGCCAGCAGCGTTGGGACAGGGAGGCAAGAGACCCAGTACTTC.

This clone was counted a few times. J is TRBJ2-3 and V is TRBV11-2; D unclear. CDR3 length: 13 residues. Trimming shortened V by 5 bases and J by 1 base, and 7 bases separated the two germline ends. CDR1 and CDR2 from the germline V gene are SGHAT and FQNNGV. This CDR3 is CASSGQGTDTQYF. In nucleotides, the CDR3 is TGTGCCAGCAGCGGGCAGGGCACAGATACGCAGTATTTT.

The V and J genes are TRBV7-9 and TRBJ2-1, with D possibly being TRBD2 (5 bases). V lost 1 base to trimming and J lost 5 bases, with 12 bases between them. This CDR3 spans 15 amino acids. Per the germline V gene, CDR1 is SEHNR and CDR2 is FQNEAQ (reference sequence). As DNA, the CDR3 is TGTGCCAGCAGCTTAGAGCGGATCACAAACAATGAGCAGTTCTTC. Its translation is CASSLERITNNEQFF.

Concerning this clone: Its ends do not fully match the called genes, so a read error is possible. In nucleotides, the CDR3 is TGTTCCAGCAGCTTTGGACAGTTTGAAGCTTTCTTT. Encoded protein: CSSSFGQFEAFF. The gene calls are TRBV7-9 and TRBJ1-1; D might be TRBD1 (6 bases). Germline V lookup: CDR1 SEHNR, CDR2 FQNEAQ (reference sequence). CDR3 size: 12 residues. The full variable domain, completed using reference TRBV7-9 and TRBJ1-1, is DTGVSQNPRHKITKRGQNVTFRCDPISEHNRLYWYRQTLGQGPEFLTYFQNEAQLEKSRLLSDRFSAERPKGSFSTLEIQRTEQGDSAMYLCSSSFGQFEAFFGQGTRLTVV.

V is TRBV14 and J is TRBJ1-3; D not resolved. The germline V gene encodes CDR1 SGHDN and CDR2 FVKESK. Trimming pared 5 bases from V and 4 bases from J, leaving 12 bases between. The CDR3 sequence is 14 residues long. This chain's CDR3 is CASSGRRGGNTIYF. The CDR3 DNA sequence: TGTGCCAGCAGCGGCCGTCGCGGGGGAAACACCATATATTTT. Together with reference TRBV14 and TRBJ1-3, the CDR3 gives the full variable domain: EAGVTQFPSHSVIEKGQTVTLRCDPISGHDNLYWYRRVMGKEIKFLLHFVKESKQDESGMPNNRFLAERTGGTYSTLKVQPAELEDSGVYFCASSGRRGGNTIYFGEGSWLTVV.

The CDR3 DNA follows: TGTGCGATAGGAGACCCCGAGCCTGTCTCTGGGGCCAACGTCCTGACTTTC. It encodes CAIGDPEPVSGANVLTF. The chain recombines TRBV28 with TRBJ2-6; D gene uncertain. CDR3 length equals 17 residues. The germline V gene encodes CDR1 MDHEN and CDR2 SYDVKM. Variable domain in full (rest from reference TRBV28 and TRBJ2-6): DVKVTQSSRYLVKRTGEKVFLECVQDMDHENMFWYRQDPGLGLRLIYFSYDVKMKEKGDIPEGYSVSREKKERFSLILESASTNQTSMYLCAIGDPEPVSGANVLTFGAGSRLTVL.

This clone was recorded only once. The gene calls are TRBV10-3 and TRBJ2-2; the match to TRBD1 covers 9 bases. The length of the CDR3 is 14 residues. The V segment lost 6 bases and the J segment 5 bases; nucleotides outside the gene matches: 4. From germline, CDR1 is ENHRY and CDR2 SYGVKD. CDR3 protein: CAIRGTGRTGELFF. CDR3 DNA: TGTGCCATCAGGGGGACAGGGCGAACCGGGGAGCTGTTTTTT.

The chain combines TRBV4-1 with TRBJ1-5; TRBD1 is a possible D gene (5 bases). Trimming took off 3 bases at V and 6 bases at J, with 15 bases between the two ends. CDR3 length: 15 residues. Germline assignment: CDR1 MGHRA and CDR2 YSYEKL. CDR3 loop: CASSHPAGLGQPQHF. For the CDR3, the DNA is TGCGCCAGCAGCCACCCTGCAGGGCTGGGTCAGCCCCAGCATTTT.

This clone was seen only a few times. The CDR3 spells CASSSTGAPYGYTF. CDR3 nucleotide sequence: TGTGCCAGTAGTTCTACAGGGGCTCCCTATGGCTACACCTTC. This chain uses TRBV19 with TRBJ1-2; 7 nucleotides agree with TRBD1. The trim removed 5 bases at V and 4 bases at J, leaving 7 bases unmatched. The CDR3 consists of 14 residues. CDR1 and CDR2 from the germline V gene are LNHDA and SQIVND (reference sequence).

The rearrangement links TRBV5-1 to TRBJ1-1; 7 bases align to TRBD1. The V segment lost 3 bases and the J segment 2 bases; nucleotides outside the gene matches: 4. Per germline, CDR1 SGHRS and CDR2 YFSETQ. This CDR3 contains 14 residues. The CDR3 DNA is TGCGCCAGCAGCTCCGGACAGGTCAACACTGAAGCTTTCTTT. Its protein is CASSSGQVNTEAFF.

This chain joins TRBV13 and TRBJ2-1; possibly TRBD2 for D (5 bases). Germline V CDR1 and CDR2: PRHDT, FYEKMQ (reference sequence). The CDR3 covers 14 residues. The V end was cut by 5 bases, the J end by 7 bases, with 15 bases between. The CDR3 nucleotides are TGTGCCAGCAGCCCCCGGGGATTTGCGAATGAGCAGTTCTTC. Protein sequence: CASSPRGFANEQFF. Full variable domain (remainder filled in from reference TRBV13 and TRBJ2-1): AAGVIQSPRHLIKEKRETATLKCYPIPRHDTVYWYQQGPGQDPQFLISFYEKMQSDKGSIPDRFSAQQFSDYHSELNMSSLELGDSALYFCASSPRGFANEQFFGPGTRLTVL.

The chain combines TRBV28 with TRBJ2-4; the match to TRBD2 covers 10 bases. The germline CDR1 and CDR2 sequences are MDHEN and SYDVKM. J lost 0 bases, V lost 7 bases, and 9 bases had no gene match. This CDR3 is 17 amino acids long. The CDR3 here is CASKSGRALLAKNIQYF. The CDR3 nucleotides are TGTGCCAGCAAGAGCGGGAGGGCCCTCTTAGCCAAAAACATTCAGTACTTC.

V is TRBV7-8 and J is TRBJ2-1; 9 nucleotides match TRBD2. The germline CDR1 and CDR2 sequences are SGHVS and FQNEAQ. Losses at the gene ends were 1 base for V and 0 bases for J; bases not matched to a gene: 7. CDR3 length equals 18 residues. The CDR3 spells CASSLGGTSLPSYNEQFF. In DNA, the CDR3 is TGTGCCAGCAGCTTAGGGGGGACTAGCCTCCCCTCCTACAATGAGCAGTTCTTC.

The rearrangement joins TRBV30 to TRBJ1-1; perhaps TRBD1 as D (5 bases). V lost 2 bases, J lost 6 bases, and 16 bases lay in between. The length of the CDR3 is 14 residues. Germline loops: CDR1 GTSNPN, CDR2 SVGIG (reference sequence). As DNA, the CDR3 is TGTGCCTGGAGTCCTTCAGGGTGGGCCCCTGAAGCTTTCTTT. This codes for CAWSPSGWAPEAFF.

The gene calls are TRBV5-1 and TRBJ1-1; TRBD1 is a possible D gene (5 bases). The CDR3 spans 14 residues. Germline CDR1 SGHRS, CDR2 YFSETQ. Trimming removed 0 bases from V and 0 bases from J, with 6 bases in between. DNA of the CDR3: TGCGCCAGCAGCTTGGGACAGATGAACACTGAAGCTTTCTTT. Its protein is CASSLGQMNTEAFF.

This clone was seen ten or more times. The chain joins TRBV30 to TRBJ2-3, with D possibly TRBD2 on 6 matching bases. This CDR3 region has 15 residues. The V end was cut by 1 base, the J end by 5 bases, with 16 bases between. Germline values: CDR1 GTSNPN, CDR2 SVGIG (reference sequence). CDR3 region: CAWSEGASEQDTQYF. For the CDR3, the DNA is TGTGCCTGGAGTGAAGGGGCTAGCGAGCAAGATACGCAGTATTTT.

A single count supports this clone. This rearrangement joins TRBV21-1 to TRBJ2-3; no check of the table's D call, TRBD2, against the DNA was made. TRBV21-1 is recorded as a pseudogene. The CDR3 is 14 amino acids. The CDR3 nucleotides are TGTGCCAGCAGGCCTAGCGGGGGCCCAGATACGCAGTATTTT. Translating it yields CASRPSGGPDTQYF.